This TCR beta chain was documented in a study of patients and donors after allogeneic stem cell transplantation. Each CDR3 protein is one row after TCRdb ran MiXCR on the RT-PCR reads. This table holds approximately 200,000 distinct CDR3 sequences, roughly 13% found once. This clonotype was observed a handful of times. The CDR3 contains 15 residues. Germline CDR1 and CDR2: MNHNS and SASEGT. The ends were cut back, 7 bases at V and 0 bases at J, with 13 bases in the middle. V and J are TRBV6-1 and TRBJ1-5; maybe TRBD1 (6 bases). Sequencing used blood, either unsorted or a sorted T cell fraction (not recorded which). The origin of this receptor is a human donor who was either an allogeneic HSCT recipient or a stem cell or donor lymphocyte infusion donor (not recorded which). It is not recorded whose cells these are; they may come from a transplant donor. The CDR3 region is CASIRQGSSNQPQHF. In nucleotides, the CDR3 is TGTGCCAGCATTAGGCAGGGGAGTAGCAATCAGCCCCAGCATTTT.